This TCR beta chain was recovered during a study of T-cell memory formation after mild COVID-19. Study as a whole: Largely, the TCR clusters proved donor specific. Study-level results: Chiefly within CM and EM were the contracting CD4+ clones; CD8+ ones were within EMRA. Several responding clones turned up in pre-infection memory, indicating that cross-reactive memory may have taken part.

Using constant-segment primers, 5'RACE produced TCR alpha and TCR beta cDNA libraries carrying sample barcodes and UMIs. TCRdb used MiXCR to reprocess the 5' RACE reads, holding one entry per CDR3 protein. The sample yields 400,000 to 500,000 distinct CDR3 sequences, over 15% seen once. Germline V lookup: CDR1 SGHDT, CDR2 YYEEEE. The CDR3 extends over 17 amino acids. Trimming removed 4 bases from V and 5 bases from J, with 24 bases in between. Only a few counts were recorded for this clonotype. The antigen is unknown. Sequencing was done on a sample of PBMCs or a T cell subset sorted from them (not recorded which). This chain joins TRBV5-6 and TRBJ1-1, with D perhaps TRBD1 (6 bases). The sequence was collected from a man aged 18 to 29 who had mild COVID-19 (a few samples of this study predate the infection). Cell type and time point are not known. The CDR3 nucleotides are TGTGCCAGCAGCCCGGTCTCCGGGACAAAAGTCGGGACTGAAGCTTTCTTT. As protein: CASSPVSGTKVGTEAFF.